Below, 12 T cell receptor beta chains from the same sample are listed, as sequenced in a study of PD-1 blockade in classical Hodgkin lymphoma. Clones were sequenced by immunoSEQ multiplex PCR, and TCRdb holds only the in-frame ones, with some missing. The sample holds roughly 150,000 clones, about four fifths seen once. All the patients suffered relapse after autologous stem cell transplantation, and brentuximab vedotin exposure differed. Sequencing used peripheral blood mononuclear cells (PBMCs), obtained before the second cycle of nivolumab. These receptors all stem from a human donor with classical Hodgkin lymphoma.

V and J are TRBV6-5 and TRBJ1-1; D is undetermined. Germline values: CDR1 MNHEY, CDR2 SVGAGI. The CDR3 is 15 amino acids. V was pared by 6 bases and J by 0 bases, with 14 bases between. In DNA, the CDR3 is TGTGCCAGCAGGGCTACGATCGCAATGAACACTGAAGCTTTCTTT. This gives the protein CASRATIAMNTEAFF.

The chain carries TRBV6-6 and TRBJ1-1; a possible D gene is TRBD1 (5 bases). This CDR3 comprises 14 residues. V was shortened by 4 bases and J by 0 bases, with 9 bases between the two germline ends. Germline V gene data show CDR1 as MNHNY and CDR2 as SVGAGI (reference sequence). The CDR3 DNA is TGTGCCAGCAGTTTTCGGGGCATGAACACTGAAGCTTTCTTT. Translation: CASSFRGMNTEAFF.

V gene TRBV6-5 combines with J gene TRBJ2-3; D is undetermined. V was pared by 5 bases and J by 0 bases, with 6 bases between. The CDR3 has 13 amino acids. Germline-derived CDR1 and CDR2 are MNHEY and SVGAGI. The CDR3 region is CASSPFSTDTQYF. The CDR3 coding sequence is TGTGCCAGCAGTCCCTTTAGCACAGATACGCAGTATTTT.

This clone was observed at least ten times. The genes are TRBV30 and TRBJ2-7; 9 positions agree with TRBD1. This CDR3 has 17 residues. V lost 5 bases and J lost 4; bases outside the gene matches: 18. Looked up from germline, CDR1 is GTSNPN and CDR2 is SVGIG (reference sequence). CDR3 region: CAWGGSIGGTGLYEQYF. The CDR3 region has the DNA TGTGCCTGGGGAGGCTCTATAGGTGGGACAGGGCTGTACGAGCAGTACTTC.

This rearrangement joins TRBV10-3 to TRBJ2-1; D call uncertain. Germline V gene sequence: CDR1 ENHRY, CDR2 SYGVKD. The CDR3 is made up of 13 amino acids. The V and J ends lost 6 bases and 6 bases respectively, with 12 bases between them. CDR3 region: CAISPGNFNEQFF. CDR3 bases: TGTGCCATCAGCCCTGGAAACTTCAATGAGCAGTTCTTC.

This chain joins TRBV2 and TRBJ2-7; 12 bases are shared with TRBD2. Unmatched junction bases numbered 8, after V lost 6 bases and J lost 5 bases. This CDR3 region has 15 residues. Germline CDR1 SNHLY, CDR2 FYNNEI. The CDR3: CASSPPLAGGHEQYF. The CDR3 DNA reads TGTGCCAGCAGCCCCCCCCTAGCGGGGGGGCACGAGCAGTACTTC.

The chain combines TRBV7-2 with TRBJ2-1; 10 nucleotides line up with TRBD2. This CDR3 comprises 16 residues. V lost 0 bases and J lost 6; bases outside the gene matches: 5. Germline CDR1 reads SGHTA; CDR2 reads FQGNSA. CDR3 nucleotide sequence: TGTGCCAGCAGCTTAGCGGGAGCGGGAGGGGCCAATGAGCAGTTCTTC. Amino acid sequence: CASSLAGAGGANEQFF.

A word on this clone: Other DNA sequences in this sample translate to the same CDR3. V usage is TRBV4-2 and J usage is TRBJ1-2, with D unclear. This CDR3 region has 13 residues. Germline loops: CDR1 LGHNA, CDR2 YNFKEQ. The V end was cut by 4 bases, the J end by 2 bases, with 8 bases between. The CDR3 protein is CASSLDGNYGYTF. In nucleotides, the CDR3 is TGTGCCAGCAGCCTGGACGGGAACTATGGCTACACCTTC.

This clone appeared a few times. The chain links TRBV28 to TRBJ1-2; D ambiguous. The CDR3 consists of 13 residues. Germline V lookup: CDR1 MDHEN, CDR2 SYDVKM. Trimming shortened V by 5 bases and J by 5 bases, and 12 bases separated the two germline ends. The CDR3 DNA follows: TGTGCCAGCAGTCCGGCTGCTTCTTATGGCTACACCTTC. Its translation: CASSPAASYGYTF.

The CDR3 sequence: CASSLAPGELFF. The CDR3 bases are TGTGCCAGCAGCTTAGCGCCAGGGGAGCTGTTTTTT. This chain links TRBV7-6 with TRBJ2-2; D remains ambiguous. Germline V gene data show CDR1 as SGHVS and CDR2 as FNYEAQ. V dropped 0 bases and J dropped 8 bases, with 4 bases sitting between them. There are 12 residues in the CDR3. The variable domain in full, with the rest retrieved from reference TRBV7-6 and TRBJ2-2, is GAGVSQSPRYKVTKRGQDVALRCDPISGHVSLYWYRQALGQGPEFLTYFNYEAQQDKSGLPNDRFSAERPEGSISTLTIQRTEQRDSAMYRCASSLAPGELFFGEGSRLTVL.

This sequence joins TRBV7-2 and TRBJ2-7; D gene unclear. Per germline, CDR1 SGHTA and CDR2 FQGNSA. V shed 1 base and J shed 3 bases, with 10 bases lying between them. This CDR3 has 14 amino acids. The DNA for the CDR3 is TGTGCCAGCAGCTTAGTGATTGGTGTCTACGAGCAGTACTTC. This encodes CASSLVIGVYEQYF.

The V gene is TRBV7-8, the J gene TRBJ1-1; 9 bases agree with TRBD1. Germline CDR1 SGHVS, CDR2 FQNEAQ. The CDR3 runs to 19 residues. V lost 5 bases to trimming and J lost 0 bases; unmatched junction nucleotides: 16. The CDR3 DNA follows: TGTGCCAGCAGCCTAAGGTCATTCCGGGACAGGGTTCTGAACACTGAAGCTTTCTTT. Its translation: CASSLRSFRDRVLNTEAFF.